This T cell receptor beta chain was sequenced during a study of cytomegalovirus exposure and HLA in healthy donors. Study outcomes and limitations: The likely explanation for a cluster of highly shared sequence variants was sequencing artifact.

The CDR3 runs to 14 residues. Germline V lookup: CDR1 LNHNV, CDR2 YYDKDF (reference sequence). Trimming took 1 base from V and 5 from J; bases not matched to a gene: 3. This clone appeared a few times. What it binds is not known. The PCR ran on 60 Vbeta and 13 Jbeta primers. Profiled with immunoSEQ multiplex PCR; TCRdb holds only in-frame clones, not every one. The data contain under 140,000 clones, 60% to 85% of them singletons. The material sequenced was PBMCs. The rearrangement joins TRBV15 to TRBJ2-5; 8 nucleotides agree with TRBD2. This TCR was recovered from a woman in her 30s in good health and CMV-seronegative. CDR3 DNA sequence: TGTGCCACCAGCAGAGTAGCGGGAATGGAGACCCAGTACTTC. Translated: CATSRVAGMETQYF.